The entry below gives a single T cell receptor beta chain sequence along with its context. Antigen unknown. Each UMI, carrying a 6-nucleotide sample barcode, came from template switching. From the 5' RACE reads, TCRdb lists one entry per CDR3 protein and no DNA. This sample contains around 400,000 distinct CDR3 sequences. Each donor had about 2.5 ml of blood drawn. This sample is part of a study of monozygotic twins with inflammatory bowel disease. Study-wide results and caveats: T cell subtypes that differed could not be told apart. Relative to healthy twins, IBD patients had fewer clonotypes in common with others, a gap that was especially apparent with disease activity.

The sequence came from a human donor with ulcerative colitis or Crohn's disease, or a healthy co-twin of an affected twin (not recorded which). The sample was blood.

The CDR3 loop reads CASSSTGTDSRYGYTF. The chain is built from TRBV5-1 and TRBJ1-2; TCRdb lists TRBD1, though no DNA is available to test this call. The CDR3 totals 16 residues. Germline assignment: CDR1 SGHRS and CDR2 YFSETQ.